This note documents a single T cell receptor (beta chain) sequence. Its antigen remains unknown. Unmatched junction bases numbered 8, after V lost 3 bases and J lost 2 bases. Germline V CDR1 and CDR2: SQVTM, ANQGSEA. The CDR3 spans 15 residues. From RNA transcripts, TCR beta CDR3 regions were amplified. HTBI primers were the set used in a first-round RT-PCR of the TCR CDR3. TCRdb reanalysed the multiplex PCR reads using MiXCR and keeps one entry per CDR3 protein. The sample records approximately 690,000 distinct CDR3 sequences, around 15% being singletons. The sample is drawn from a study of T cells in Graves' hyperthyroidism and ophthalmopathy. General study points: Ophthalmopathy got predicted by the model a median about 6.7 months before its onset. Researchers found most expanded thyroid clonotypes above 0.001 in blood as well.

Under 3 months was the duration of disease in ophthalmopathy patients, who also had a Clinical Activity Score of at least 3 and a NOSPECS grade of at least 4. Patients were excluded because of uncontrolled infection, other autoimmune disease, pregnancy or lactation. This clonotype originated in a woman in her 50s with Graves' ophthalmopathy. The gene calls are TRBV29-1 and TRBJ2-7; 9 bases map to TRBD2. The sequencing sample was made of blood. The CDR3 bases are TGCAGCGTTGAGCTTAGCGGGAGACGGGCCTACGAGCAGTACTTC. It is translated as CSVELSGRRAYEQYF.